These 29 T cell receptor beta chains were all obtained from the same sample, sequenced in a study of T cell responses to AZD1222 COVID-19 vaccine. TCRdb's copy holds only in-frame clones and misses some; the assay was immunoSEQ multiplex PCR. The top ten clones hold 4% to 5.5% of a sample with 85,000 to 110,000 clones, roughly 87% of them seen once. This specimen was peripheral blood, taken on day 0 of AZD1222 vaccination. These receptors originate from an adult in good health.

The genes are TRBV28 and TRBJ1-1, with 7 nucleotides matching TRBD1. Trimming cost V 4 bases and J 4 bases; bases outside gene matches: 3. CDR3 length: 13 amino acids. Germline CDR1 MDHEN, CDR2 SYDVKM. The CDR3 loop reads CASSSGQVTEAFF. In nucleotides, the CDR3 is TGTGCCAGCAGTTCCGGACAGGTCACTGAAGCTTTCTTT.

The CDR3 coding sequence is TGTGCCAGCACTCGGGACGGGGCCCAAAATTCACCCCTCCACTTT. This sequence encodes CASTRDGAQNSPLHF. This rearrangement joins TRBV9 to TRBJ1-6; D might be TRBD1 (5 bases). Trimming took off 6 bases at V and 7 bases at J, with 17 bases between the two ends. Germline V gene sequence: CDR1 SGDLS, CDR2 YYNGEE. The CDR3 extends over 15 amino acids.

The genes are TRBV7-2 and TRBJ2-7, with D possibly TRBD1 on 5 matching bases. Germline loops: CDR1 SGHTA, CDR2 FQGNSA. Deletions cut 5 bases from V and 4 bases from J, with 18 bases between. The CDR3 is 15 amino acids. The CDR3 loop is CASSEWGADFYEQYF. The CDR3 nucleotides read TGTGCCAGCAGCGAATGGGGCGCTGATTTTTACGAGCAGTACTTC.

The gene calls are TRBV6-2 or TRBV6-3 and TRBJ2-6, with D uncertain. Germline CDR1 reads MNHEY; CDR2 reads SVGEGT. Trimming removed 4 bases from V and 0 bases from J, with 4 bases in between. The CDR3 contains 14 residues. CDR3 sequence: CASSWSSGANVLTF. Written as DNA, the CDR3 is TGTGCCAGCAGTTGGTCCTCTGGGGCCAACGTCCTGACTTTC.

The gene calls are TRBV12-3 or TRBV12-4 and TRBJ2-3, with D perhaps TRBD2 (7 bases). The CDR3 runs 12 residues. The ends were cut back, 3 bases at V and 11 bases at J, with 12 bases in the middle. Written as DNA, the CDR3 is TGTGCCAGCAGTTTCTTCGGGGGGCAGCAGTATTTT. This encodes CASSFFGGQQYF.

The chain carries TRBV7-2 and TRBJ2-6; D uncertain. V lost 5 bases and J lost 0, with 8 bases in between. Germline values: CDR1 SGHTA, CDR2 FQGNSA. The CDR3 is made up of 15 amino acids. DNA for the CDR3: TGTGCCAGCAGCCCGGACGTCTCTGGGGCCAACGTCCTGACTTTC. It is translated as CASSPDVSGANVLTF.

This chain links TRBV5-4 with TRBJ2-7; TRBD1 aligns across 7 bases. This CDR3 comprises 14 residues. Per the germline V gene, CDR1 is SGHNT and CDR2 is YYREEE (reference sequence). The V gene end was trimmed by 4 bases and the J gene end by 1 base; junction bases not matched to a gene: 5. The CDR3 loop reads CASSRGQESYEQYF. CDR3 coding DNA: TGTGCCAGCAGCCGAGGACAGGAATCCTACGAGCAGTACTTC.

This chain joins TRBV5-1 and TRBJ1-4; possibly TRBD1 for D (5 bases). Per the germline V gene, CDR1 is SGHRS and CDR2 is YFSETQ. There are 15 residues in the CDR3. Between the trimmed V and J ends, which lost 0 bases and 5 bases, there was a span of 11 bases. For the CDR3, the DNA is TGCGCCAGCAGCTTGGCCGGGACTCAGAATGAAAAACTGTTTTTT. Residues: CASSLAGTQNEKLFF.

The rearrangement joins TRBV2 to TRBJ1-1; TRBD1 matches at 8 bases. Germline V gene sequence: CDR1 SNHLY, CDR2 FYNNEI. With V trimmed by 11 bases and J by 1 base, 6 bases remained unmatched. This CDR3 spans 13 amino acids. The CDR3 reads CASAGTGNTEAFF. CDR3 DNA: TGTGCCTCCGCCGGGACAGGGAACACTGAAGCTTTCTTT.

This chain connects TRBV11-2 to TRBJ1-1; D is uncertain. V lost 2 bases and J lost 4, with 11 bases in between. Germline V gene lookup returns CDR1 SGHAT and CDR2 FQNNGV. The CDR3 has 14 amino acids. Here the CDR3 reads CASSLYREGTEAFF. CDR3 nucleotides: TGTGCCAGCAGCTTATATCGGGAGGGCACTGAAGCTTTCTTT. The full variable domain, completed using reference TRBV11-2 and TRBJ1-1, is EAGVAQSPRYKIIEKRQSVAFWCNPISGHATLYWYQQILGQGPKLLIQFQNNGVVDDSQLPKDRFSAERLKGVDSTLKIQPAKLEDSAVYLCASSLYREGTEAFFGQGTRLTVV.

J is TRBJ1-3 and V is TRBV12-3 or TRBV12-4; the D is unclear. V lost 8 bases and J lost 0, with 2 bases in between. This CDR3 contains 11 residues. The CDR3 sequence: CASGSGNTIYF. In nucleotides, the CDR3 is TGTGCCAGCGGCTCTGGAAACACCATATATTTT.

The J gene is TRBJ2-2, the V gene TRBV21-1; TRBD2, the D gene given by the table, was not confirmed from the DNA. TRBV21-1 is a documented pseudogene. The CDR3 contains 16 residues. CDR3 residues: CASLYSSVLNTGELFF. The CDR3 DNA reads TGTGCCAGCCTCTACTCCAGCGTGCTGAACACCGGGGAGCTGTTTTTT.

This chain links TRBV7-3 with TRBJ1-2; D is undetermined. With 3 bases removed from V and 6 bases from J, the gap between germline ends came to 11 bases. The CDR3 has 13 residues. In germline, CDR1 is SGHTA, CDR2 FQGTGA. For the CDR3, the DNA is TGTGCCAGCAGCTTCGGGCAGTTAGATGGCTACACCTTC. It encodes CASSFGQLDGYTF.

The rearrangement joins TRBV6-5 to TRBJ2-3, with D unresolved. CDR1 MNHEY and CDR2 SVGAGI come from the germline V gene. This CDR3 is 15 amino acids long. V was cut by 10 bases and J by 0 bases, with 17 bases left in between. The CDR3 coding sequence is TGTGCCACCACTACAGCCGATTCTAGCACAGATACGCAGTATTTT. It encodes CATTTADSSTDTQYF.

The chain joins TRBV12-3 or TRBV12-4 to TRBJ1-2; D is ambiguous. The V end was cut by 3 bases, the J end by 2 bases, with 4 bases between. CDR3 length: 12 amino acids. CDR3 DNA sequence: TGTGCCAGCAGTTTGTGGAACTATGGCTACACCTTC. Translation: CASSLWNYGYTF.

The chain uses TRBV7-2 and TRBJ2-3; 12 positions agree with TRBD2. The CDR3 has 16 amino acids. V lost 4 bases to trimming and J lost 2 bases; unmatched junction nucleotides: 4. The germline V gene has CDR1 SGHTA and CDR2 FQGNSA. The CDR3 loop is CASSSGLAGPTDTQYF. In nucleotides, the CDR3 is TGTGCCAGCAGCTCAGGACTAGCGGGGCCCACAGATACGCAGTATTTT.

The gene calls are TRBV5-4 and TRBJ2-5, with 8 bases matching TRBD1. With V trimmed by 4 bases and J by 5 bases, 10 bases remained unmatched. Germline V gives CDR1 SGHNT, CDR2 YYREEE (reference sequence). CDR3 length: 15 amino acids. CDR3 sequence: CASSPTLRQGETQYF. The CDR3 DNA is TGTGCCAGCAGCCCTACCCTTCGACAGGGGGAGACCCAGTACTTC.

The chain links TRBV30 to TRBJ2-5; D not resolved. The CDR3 consists of 11 residues. V was clipped by 0 bases and J by 5 bases, with 4 bases between them. In germline, CDR1 is GTSNPN, CDR2 SVGIG (reference sequence). In nucleotides, the CDR3 is TGTGCCTGGAGTGTGGAGGAGACCCAGTACTTC. Residues: CAWSVEETQYF.

This clone is a singleton in its sample. The rearrangement links TRBV5-6 to TRBJ2-2; 9 bases are a match to TRBD1. V lost 4 bases and J lost 1; bases outside the gene matches: 2. Germline V gives CDR1 SGHDT, CDR2 YYEEEE. CDR3 size: 15 residues. The CDR3 reads CASSPTGGNTGELFF. The DNA for the CDR3 is TGTGCCAGCAGCCCGACAGGGGGGAACACCGGGGAGCTGTTTTTT.

The V and J genes are TRBV5-6 and TRBJ2-7; 7 positions agree with TRBD1. Per the germline V gene, CDR1 is SGHDT and CDR2 is YYEEEE. The CDR3 is made up of 14 amino acids. The trim removed 3 bases at V and 7 bases at J, leaving 10 bases unmatched. The CDR3 DNA is TGTGCCAGCAGCTACTGGGACAGCCCGTGGGAGCAGTACTTC. It is translated as CASSYWDSPWEQYF.

The rearrangement uses TRBV11-1 and TRBJ2-7; D is perhaps TRBD1 or TRBD2 (5 bases each). The CDR3 loop spans 18 amino acids. Germline values: CDR1 SGHAT, CDR2 FQDESV (reference sequence). The V end lost 0 bases, the J end lost 4 bases, and 22 bases lay between the germline ends. The CDR3 is CASSLATSHLRGLYEQYF. Here the CDR3 DNA reads TGTGCCAGCAGCTTAGCGACAAGTCATCTGAGGGGTCTTTACGAGCAGTACTTC.

The chain is built from TRBV4-2 and TRBJ1-6; D gene ambiguous. V was trimmed by 1 base and J by 10 bases, leaving 5 bases between them. CDR3 length: 12 residues. Germline V CDR1 and CDR2: LGHNA, YNFKEQ. CDR3 nucleotides: TGTGCCAGCAGCCAAGTAGGCTCACCCCTCCACTTT. Its translation: CASSQVGSPLHF.

V is TRBV5-1 and J is TRBJ2-1; possibly TRBD1 for D (5 bases). The CDR3 contains 14 residues. V lost 4 bases and J 9 bases, leaving 17 bases between the germline ends. Germline lookup yields CDR1 SGHRS and CDR2 YFSETQ. CDR3 protein: CASSQQASSREQFF. Written as DNA, the CDR3 is TGCGCCAGCAGCCAACAGGCTAGTTCTCGTGAGCAGTTCTTC.

The genes are TRBV3-1 (or the pseudogene TRBV3-2) and TRBJ2-5; D remains unclear. V gave up 0 bases and J gave up 4 bases, with 12 bases separating them. Germline V gene sequence: CDR1 LGHDT, CDR2 YNNKEL (reference sequence). The CDR3 sequence is 15 residues long. Written as DNA, the CDR3 is TGTGCCAGCAGCCAAGATGGGAACCTGAGAGAGACCCAGTACTTC. This translates into CASSQDGNLRETQYF.

This clone was observed a single time. The DNA of the CDR3 is TGTGCCAGCAGTGGATCCGGGGGCTTTACCGAGCAGTACTTC. Translating it yields CASSGSGGFTEQYF. This rearrangement joins TRBV2 to TRBJ2-7; the D gene could be TRBD1 or TRBD2 (6 bases each). V was shortened by 4 bases and J by 6 bases, with 16 bases between the two germline ends. Germline V CDR1 and CDR2: SNHLY, FYNNEI. The CDR3 covers 14 residues. Based on the CDR3 plus reference TRBV2 and TRBJ2-7, the full variable domain is EPEVTQTPSHQVTQMGQEVILRCVPISNHLYFYWYRQILGQKVEFLVSFYNNEISEKSEIFDDQFSVERPDGSNFTLKIRSTKLEDSAMYFCASSGSGGFTEQYFGPGTRLTVT.

The chain is built from TRBV30 and TRBJ1-2; 7 bases match TRBD1. There are 13 residues in the CDR3. Germline values: CDR1 GTSNPN, CDR2 SVGIG (reference sequence). The junction had 4 bases not matched to a gene; V was cut back by 0 bases and J by 6 bases. CDR3 nucleotides: TGTGCCTGGAGTGTAGGGGGCGCAGATGGCTACACCTTC. It encodes CAWSVGGADGYTF.

The rearrangement joins TRBV28 to TRBJ2-2, with 7 bases lining up with TRBD2. The CDR3 consists of 17 residues. Germline-derived CDR1 and CDR2 are MDHEN and SYDVKM. V dropped 3 bases and J dropped 0; count of bases not matched to a gene: 7. The CDR3 sequence: CASSFRDYRSNTGELFF. As DNA, the CDR3 is TGTGCCAGCAGTTTCCGGGACTACAGATCGAACACCGGGGAGCTGTTTTTT. Together with reference TRBV28 and TRBJ2-2, the CDR3 gives the full variable domain: DVKVTQSSRYLVKRTGEKVFLECVQDMDHENMFWYRQDPGLGLRLIYFSYDVKMKEKGDIPEGYSVSREKKERFSLILESASTNQTSMYLCASSFRDYRSNTGELFFGEGSRLTVL.

This chain joins TRBV2 and TRBJ2-1; D uncertain. The CDR3 spans 16 residues. Germline V gives CDR1 SNHLY, CDR2 FYNNEI. Trimming stripped 0 bases from V and 5 bases from J, with 14 bases between. The chain's CDR3 is CASSEAGRGRNNEQFF. The DNA for the CDR3 is TGTGCCAGCAGTGAAGCCGGACGTGGACGGAACAATGAGCAGTTCTTC. The entire variable domain, with the rest obtained from reference TRBV2 and TRBJ2-1, is as follows: EPEVTQTPSHQVTQMGQEVILRCVPISNHLYFYWYRQILGQKVEFLVSFYNNEISEKSEIFDDQFSVERPDGSNFTLKIRSTKLEDSAMYFCASSEAGRGRNNEQFFGPGTRLTVL.

The chain has TRBV28 and TRBJ1-1; D uncertain. CDR3 length: 12 amino acids. Trimming took off 5 bases at V and 7 bases at J, with 11 bases between the two ends. Germline V lookup: CDR1 MDHEN, CDR2 SYDVKM. CDR3 protein: CASSTYRGEAFF. CDR3 DNA sequence: TGTGCCAGCAGTACCTACAGAGGTGAAGCTTTCTTT.